The source of this TCR beta chain is a study of siplizumab effects on memory and regulatory T cells (dated by TCRdb to the late 2010s). Broadly, across the study: The study examined how the anti-CD2 antibody siplizumab affects alloreactive T-cell subsets in allogeneic mixed lymphocyte reactions built from human PBMCs. Paper-wide results and their limitations: Whether proliferating Tregs from siplizumab cultures actually had suppressive function was not functionally confirmed. Compared with memory T cells, unstimulated naive T cells appeared more diverse, and naive cells seemed to make a substantial contribution to the alloresponse. In reactions with siplizumab, an average of about 62% of mappable alloreactive CD4+ clones were Treg-derived, compared with 25% to 30% in control reactions. About 75-96% of proliferating CD4+ or CD8+ clones could not be given a naive or memory phenotype. The cumulative frequency of alloreactive sequences traceable to unstimulated CD4+ memory T cells was significantly reduced by siplizumab. Because sequences at frequencies below about 10^-5 were poorly captured, only a minor fraction of alloreactive clones could be mapped back to unstimulated subsets.

On this clone itself: Which antigen it targets is not known. Base-call qualities are not available, and no considerably larger clone is one nucleotide away.

Sorted unstimulated T cells and proliferating T cells recovered from mixed lymphocyte reactions underwent TCRbeta CDR3 sequencing. Fresh whole blood from approximately 9 HLA-typed healthy donors was used to isolate PBMCs. To map where alloreactive clones came from, unstimulated CD4+ regulatory T cells were FACS-sorted. Per the germline V gene, SGHDT is the CDR1 and YYEEEE is the CDR2. Trimming costs V 0 bases and J 3 bases, and their ends lie 12 bases apart. The CDR3 holds 15 amino acids from the cysteine to the phenylalanine. Solely the CDR3 DNA is kept, with 45 bases framed from the first base. The library came from the immunoSEQ multiplex PCR assay. Roughly 10^5 TCR templates per sample were assayed on the deep sequencing platform. Genomic DNA extracted from sorted T cells was used for TCRbeta CDR3 sequencing. Under the source paper's analysis protocol: The R programming language was used for the clonal analysis of the TCRbeta CDR3 data. Unstimulated samples were compared with post-reaction CFSE-low samples to define alloreactive CD4+ and CD8+ clones. By matching sequences to the repertoires of sorted unstimulated Treg and non-Treg cells, each alloreactive CD4+ clone was assigned a regulatory or non-regulatory origin. Sourced from immuneACCESS, this table was stored by TCRdb with only in-frame sequences that have V and J called. A share of the clones is absent; for the studies checked, an unresolved V gene accounts for under half, and the remainder has no known explanation. D and trimming come from the DNA, and the V and J calls and clone size come from that table. The sample includes 85,000 to 130,000 clones, with nearly 95% observed a single time. Approximately 0.62% of the sample goes to the ten largest clones.

Sequencing was carried out using Tregs sorted from blood. The receptor's source is a human donor in good health. The chain uses TRBV5-6 and TRBJ1-1; the D gene cannot be named for sure. For the CDR3, the sequence is CASSLVGVMDTEAFF. The DNA sequence is given as TGTGCCAGCAGCTTGGTTGGGGTAATGGACACTGAAGCTTTCTTT.